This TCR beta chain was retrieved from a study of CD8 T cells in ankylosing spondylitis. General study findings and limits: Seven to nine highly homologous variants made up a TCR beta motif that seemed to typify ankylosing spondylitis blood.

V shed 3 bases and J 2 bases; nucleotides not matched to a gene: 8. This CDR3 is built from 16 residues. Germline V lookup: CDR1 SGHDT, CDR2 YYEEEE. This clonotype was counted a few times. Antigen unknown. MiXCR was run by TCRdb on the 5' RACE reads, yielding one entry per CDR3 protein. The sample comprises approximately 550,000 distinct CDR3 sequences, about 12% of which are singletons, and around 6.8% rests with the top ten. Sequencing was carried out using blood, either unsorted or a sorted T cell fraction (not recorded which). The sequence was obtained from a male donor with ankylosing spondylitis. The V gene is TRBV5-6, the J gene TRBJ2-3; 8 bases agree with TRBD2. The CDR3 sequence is CASSWSGRGVTDTQYF. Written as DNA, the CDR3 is TGTGCCAGCAGCTGGAGCGGGAGAGGGGTCACAGATACGCAGTATTTT.